This T cell receptor beta chain was captured by sequencing in a study of beta chain features in type 1 diabetes. Across the study: Regarding age, gender and cell yields, patients proved similar to healthy donors.

Investigators reverse transcribed all isolated RNA, so they sequenced expressed TCRB transcripts. Clones were sequenced by immunoSEQ multiplex PCR, and TCRdb holds only the in-frame ones, with some missing. The sample has approximately 400,000 clones; approximately 15% are singletons. Remarks on this clone: Its target is unknown.

General study findings and limits: Naive, central memory and Treg TCRB repertoires seemed to resemble each other more closely in patients than they did in healthy donors.

CDR1 is LNHDA and CDR2 is SQIVND in the germline V gene (reference sequence). CDR3 length equals 12 residues. The V end was cut by 5 bases, the J end by 5 bases, with 9 bases between. The chain has TRBV19 and TRBJ2-5; D remains unclear. The clonotype was recovered from a woman in her late teens or twenties in good health. Sequencing was done on a sample of naive CD4+ T cells from blood. The CDR3 here is CASSEASETQYF. As DNA, the CDR3 is TGTGCCAGTAGTGAGGCGTCGGAGACCCAGTACTTC. Full variable domain (rest looked up from reference TRBV19 and TRBJ2-5): DGGITQSPKYLFRKEGQNVTLSCEQNLNHDAMYWYRQDPGQGLRLIYYSQIVNDFQKGDIAEGYSVSREKKESFPLTVTSAQKNPTAFYLCASSEASETQYFGPGTRLLVL.